The 32 T cell receptor beta chains below all came from one sample that was sequenced in a study of T cell repertoires in cytomegalovirus infection. No cognate antigen is known for these TCRs. A single record per CDR3 protein comes from TCRdb applying MiXCR to the reads. The table has some 500,000 distinct CDR3 sequences, almost 40% seen once. This specimen was cultured PBMCs, taken from culture after CMV antigen stimulation. The receptor source for this set is a human donor in good health (CMV status not recorded). Some clones in this sample may be carry-over from other donors' samples.

J is TRBJ1-2 and V is TRBV14; D unresolved. Deletions cut 1 base from V and 4 bases from J, with 7 bases between. Per the germline V gene, CDR1 is SGHDN and CDR2 is FVKESK. The CDR3 length is 13 residues. Written as DNA, the CDR3 is TGTGCCAGCAGCCAAGGGAGTATCTATGGCTACACCTTC. Its protein is CASSQGSIYGYTF.

The chain couples TRBV6-2 or TRBV6-3 to TRBJ1-5; weak D call: TRBD1 (6 bases). V was cut by 4 bases and J by 0 bases, with 10 bases left in between. This CDR3 has 15 residues. Looked up from germline, CDR1 is MNHEY and CDR2 is SVGEGT. CDR3 bases: TGTGCCAGCAGTTTGAGGGGACATAGCAATCAGCCCCAGCATTTT. It translates to CASSLRGHSNQPQHF.

V usage is TRBV18 and J usage is TRBJ1-1, with TRBD1 matching 8 bases. V lost 1 base to trimming and J lost 7 bases; unmatched junction nucleotides: 2. The CDR3 covers 13 residues. CDR1 KGHSH and CDR2 LQKENI come from the germline V gene. This CDR3 is CASSPRGQGEAFF. CDR3 nucleotides: TGTGCCAGCTCACCACGCGGACAGGGTGAAGCTTTCTTT.

The table lists this clonotype with a few counts. This chain uses TRBV7-2 with TRBJ1-1; perhaps TRBD1 as D (5 bases). V gave up 1 base and J gave up 11 bases, with 14 bases separating them. Germline lookup yields CDR1 SGHTA and CDR2 FQGNSA. The CDR3 is made up of 13 amino acids. The CDR3 region has the DNA TGTGCCAGCAGCTTAGGGTCGGGGGTAGACGCTTTCTTT. Encoded protein: CASSLGSGVDAFF.

This chain connects TRBV7-6 to TRBJ2-5; 7 bases match TRBD1. CDR1 is SGHVS and CDR2 is FNYEAQ in the germline V gene. J lost 5 bases, V lost 5 bases, and 8 bases had no gene match. The CDR3 runs 14 residues. The CDR3: CASSVLQGSETQYF. CDR3 DNA sequence: TGTGCCAGCAGCGTGCTACAGGGGTCGGAGACCCAGTACTTC. Variable domain in full (rest from reference TRBV7-6 and TRBJ2-5): GAGVSQSPRYKVTKRGQDVALRCDPISGHVSLYWYRQALGQGPEFLTYFNYEAQQDKSGLPNDRFSAERPEGSISTLTIQRTEQRDSAMYRCASSVLQGSETQYFGPGTRLLVL.

The chain joins TRBV20-1 to TRBJ2-1, with D perhaps matching TRBD2 (6 bases). Trimming left V 7 bases short and J 2 bases short, with 15 bases between. CDR3 size: 14 residues. Germline-derived CDR1 and CDR2 are DFQATT and SNEGSKA (reference sequence). The CDR3: CSVRLLATYNEQFF. The CDR3 bases are TGCAGTGTCCGTCTACTAGCCACCTACAATGAGCAGTTCTTC.

This clonotype occurred a few times. This chain links TRBV7-8 with TRBJ1-5; the D gene is possibly TRBD1 (5 bases). V lost 5 bases and J lost 2, with 10 bases in between. This CDR3 region has 14 residues. CDR1 SGHVS and CDR2 FQNEAQ come from the germline V gene. The CDR3 coding sequence is TGTGCCAGCAGCCTAAGACAGCGCAATCAGCCCCAGCATTTT. Translation: CASSLRQRNQPQHF.

This clonotype was seen a handful of times. In DNA, the CDR3 is TGTGCGTGCGGGGTGTTCATCGCCGGGGCAGATACGCAGTATTTT. It yields the protein CACGVFIAGADTQYF. The rearrangement joins TRBV12-3 or TRBV12-4 to TRBJ2-3, with D perhaps matching TRBD2 (6 bases). CDR3 size: 15 residues.

In its sample, this clonotype was seen a few times. The CDR3 nucleotides read TGTGCCAGCGGTACGGTTTTTCAGTATTTT. This translates into CASGTVFQYF. The chain carries TRBV6-2 or TRBV6-3 and TRBJ2-3; the D is unclear. V was pared by 8 bases and J by 12 bases, with 12 bases between. CDR1 and CDR2 from the germline V gene are MNHEY and SVGEGT. The CDR3 consists of 10 residues.

The V gene is TRBV7-9, the J gene TRBJ2-7, with D possibly being TRBD1 (6 bases). V lost 5 bases to trimming and J lost 0 bases, with 17 bases between them. The CDR3 runs to 16 residues. Germline lookup yields CDR1 SEHNR and CDR2 FQNEAQ (reference sequence). CDR3 amino acids: CASSPPTGWDSYEQYF. The CDR3 coding sequence is TGTGCCAGCAGCCCTCCGACAGGTTGGGACTCCTACGAGCAGTACTTC.

This sequence joins TRBV7-2 and TRBJ1-5; D remains unclear. Trimming took 0 bases from V and 6 from J, leaving 12 bases between them. CDR1 and CDR2 from the germline V gene are SGHTA and FQGNSA. This CDR3 spans 15 amino acids. CDR3 coding DNA: TGTGCCAGCAGCTTAGCGGCCTCGGGGATTCAGCCCCAGCATTTT. Its protein product is CASSLAASGIQPQHF.

The chain links TRBV7-6 to TRBJ2-3, with TRBD1 identical over 9 bases. Losses at the gene ends were 4 bases for V and 2 bases for J; bases not matched to a gene: 10. CDR3 length equals 17 residues. Germline V gives CDR1 SGHVS, CDR2 FNYEAQ. In nucleotides, the CDR3 is TGTGCCAGCAGCTCCACTCACAGGGGGCTAATCACAGATACGCAGTATTTT. This codes for CASSSTHRGLITDTQYF.

This chain links TRBV29-1 with TRBJ2-5; TRBD2 matches 9 bases. Germline CDR1 SQVTM, CDR2 ANQGSEA. This CDR3 has 13 residues. V shed 6 bases and J 5 bases; nucleotides not matched to a gene: 7. The DNA of the CDR3 is TGCAGCGTCGCCGGGACTAGCCGTGAGACCCAGTACTTC. This sequence encodes CSVAGTSRETQYF.

The genes are TRBV2 and TRBJ2-1; the match to TRBD1 covers 9 bases. The V segment lost 6 bases and the J segment 6 bases; nucleotides outside the gene matches: 9. CDR3 length: 15 residues. Germline V gives CDR1 SNHLY, CDR2 FYNNEI. CDR3 DNA sequence: TGTGCCAGCAGCCGGTCACAGGGGGCGTTCAATGAGCAGTTCTTC. Translation gives CASSRSQGAFNEQFF.

This clonotype was seen a handful of times. This chain links TRBV6-2 or TRBV6-3 with TRBJ2-3, with D perhaps matching TRBD2 (5 bases). CDR1 and CDR2 (germline): MNHEY, SVGEGT. The CDR3 covers 16 residues. V was shortened by 6 bases and J by 2 bases, with 18 bases between the two germline ends. The CDR3 spells CASRSEGDYLTDTQYF. The CDR3 nucleotides are TGTGCCAGCAGATCGGAAGGAGACTATCTCACAGATACGCAGTATTTT.

This clonotype appeared a few times. This chain connects TRBV5-6 to TRBJ1-2; 7 bases line up with TRBD1. This CDR3 region has 13 residues. CDR1 SGHDT and CDR2 YYEEEE come from the germline V gene. With V trimmed by 4 bases and J by 4 bases, 4 bases remained unmatched. CDR3 in DNA: TGTGCCAGCAGCGTGGGACAGACCTATGGCTACACCTTC. It translates to CASSVGQTYGYTF.

This clonotype was counted between two and nine times. The chain has TRBV7-2 and TRBJ2-7; maybe TRBD2 (5 bases). CDR3 length: 14 residues. Germline V gene lookup returns CDR1 SGHTA and CDR2 FQGNSA. Deletions cut 3 bases from V and 3 bases from J, with 12 bases between. Here the CDR3 DNA reads TGTGCCAGCAGCTTTAGAAACGGGAACTACGAGCAGTACTTC. As protein: CASSFRNGNYEQYF.

There are a few counts of this clonotype. The chain combines TRBV7-9 with TRBJ2-7; TRBD1 might be the D (7 bases). V shed 5 bases and J shed 1 base, with 15 bases lying between them. The CDR3 runs 15 residues. CDR1 is SEHNR and CDR2 is FQNEAQ in the germline V gene (reference sequence). The CDR3 protein is CASSMQGGTSYEQYF. The DNA of the CDR3 is TGTGCCAGCAGCATGCAGGGGGGAACGTCCTACGAGCAGTACTTC.

V and J are TRBV19 and TRBJ1-1; 12 positions agree with TRBD1. Germline V lookup: CDR1 LNHDA, CDR2 SQIVND (reference sequence). V gave up 5 bases and J gave up 5 bases; unmatched junction bases: 12. The CDR3 runs 17 residues. CDR3 loop: CASSVPGTGGADTEAFF. The DNA for the CDR3 is TGTGCCAGTAGTGTACCCGGGACAGGGGGCGCAGATACTGAAGCTTTCTTT. Variable domain in full (rest from reference TRBV19 and TRBJ1-1): DGGITQSPKYLFRKEGQNVTLSCEQNLNHDAMYWYRQDPGQGLRLIYYSQIVNDFQKGDIAEGYSVSREKKESFPLTVTSAQKNPTAFYLCASSVPGTGGADTEAFFGQGTRLTVV.

This chain uses TRBV7-2 with TRBJ2-3; D is possibly TRBD2 (5 bases). Germline CDR1 reads SGHTA; CDR2 reads FQGNSA. The CDR3 is 15 amino acids. V lost 1 base and J 2 bases, leaving 10 bases between the germline ends. The CDR3 nucleotides are TGTGCCAGCAGCTTAGGGCCCGGGATCACAGATACGCAGTATTTT. This codes for CASSLGPGITDTQYF.

The J gene is TRBJ1-1, the V gene TRBV4-1; D perhaps matches TRBD1 (5 bases). Germline CDR1 MGHRA, CDR2 YSYEKL. Trimming took off 1 base at V and 3 bases at J, with 15 bases between the two ends. There are 16 residues in the CDR3. CDR3 coding DNA: TGCGCCAGCAGCCAAGCCATAGGGGTGCGGCACACTGAAGCTTTCTTT. This encodes CASSQAIGVRHTEAFF.

The chain couples TRBV29-1 to TRBJ2-1, with 8 bases that match TRBD1. The germline V gene has CDR1 SQVTM and CDR2 ANQGSEA. V dropped 4 bases and J dropped 1; count of bases not matched to a gene: 6. The CDR3 runs 15 residues. In nucleotides, the CDR3 is TGCAGCGTTGTAAGGGGACAGGCTTCCTACAATGAGCAGTTCTTC. This sequence encodes CSVVRGQASYNEQFF.

The genes are TRBV7-2 and TRBJ1-4; D ambiguous. V was trimmed by 5 bases and J by 1 base, leaving 14 bases between them. CDR1 SGHTA and CDR2 FQGNSA come from the germline V gene. The length of the CDR3 is 16 residues. The CDR3 loop is CASSPQAAVTNEKLFF. In DNA, the CDR3 is TGTGCCAGCAGCCCCCAAGCGGCAGTAACTAATGAAAAACTGTTTTTT.

V is TRBV6-6 and J is TRBJ1-4, with D possibly being TRBD1 (5 bases). Germline V lookup: CDR1 MNHNY, CDR2 SVGAGI (reference sequence). The CDR3 is made up of 14 amino acids. The V end lost 6 bases, the J end lost 11 bases, and 19 bases lay between the germline ends. The CDR3 is CASSEDSTAVKLFF. CDR3 coding DNA: TGTGCCAGCAGCGAGGACTCGACAGCGGTCAAACTGTTTTTT.

The CDR3 protein is CASRDVVGAGAMNTEAFF. DNA for the CDR3: TGTGCCAGCAGGGACGTAGTCGGGGCAGGGGCAATGAACACTGAAGCTTTCTTT. This chain joins TRBV2 and TRBJ1-1; possibly TRBD1 for D (6 bases). Germline loops: CDR1 SNHLY, CDR2 FYNNEI. V lost 6 bases and J 0 bases, leaving 23 bases between the germline ends. CDR3 length: 18 amino acids.

The chain links TRBV13 to TRBJ2-5; D uncertain. CDR1 is PRHDT and CDR2 is FYEKMQ in the germline V gene (reference sequence). Trimming removed 6 bases at V and 5 bases at J, with 19 bases between. This CDR3 has 15 residues. This chain's CDR3 is CASRPTKVTGETQYF. The CDR3 bases are TGTGCCAGCAGACCTACAAAGGTCACTGGGGAGACCCAGTACTTC.

The rearrangement links TRBV6-5 to TRBJ1-5; D remains unclear. V dropped 1 base and J dropped 4 bases, with 11 bases sitting between them. Germline V gives CDR1 MNHEY, CDR2 SVGAGI. The CDR3 totals 15 residues. CDR3 coding DNA: TGTGCCAGCAGTTACTGGGCGGAAGAGAATCAGCCCCAGCATTTT. It translates to CASSYWAEENQPQHF.

This clonotype has just a few counts. CDR3 DNA sequence: TGCGCCAGCAGTGGGAAGAGGGCGACCTACGAGCAGTACTTC. This encodes CASSGKRATYEQYF. This sequence joins TRBV10-2 and TRBJ2-7; possible D gene TRBD2, 5 bases. The V gene's germline CDR1 is WSHSY and CDR2 SAAADI. The CDR3 sequence is 14 residues long. V shed 4 bases and J shed 2 bases, with 12 bases lying between them.

This clonotype was detected many times. V and J are TRBV7-2 and TRBJ1-5; 8 bases fit TRBD1. The J segment lost 3 bases and the V segment lost 4 bases, leaving 17 bases of the junction unmatched. The CDR3 spans 19 residues. Germline CDR1 and CDR2: SGHTA and FQGNSA. CDR3 coding DNA: TGTGCCAGCAGCTCAGATTCCGTGACCGGGACAGGTCTCAATCAGCCCCAGCATTTT. This codes for CASSSDSVTGTGLNQPQHF. The variable domain in full, with the rest retrieved from reference TRBV7-2 and TRBJ1-5, is GAGVSQSPSNKVTEKGKDVELRCDPISGHTALYWYRQSLGQGLEFLIYFQGNSAPDKSGLPSDRFSAERTGGSVSTLTIQRTQQEDSAVYLCASSSDSVTGTGLNQPQHFGDGTRLSIL.

This sequence joins TRBV5-1 and TRBJ1-1, with D unclear. Trimming removed 4 bases at V and 0 bases at J, with 16 bases between. Germline CDR1 is SGHRS and CDR2 is YFSETQ. The CDR3 spans 16 residues. The CDR3: CASSSGIGRVNTEAFF. In nucleotides, the CDR3 is TGCGCCAGCAGCAGTGGGATCGGGAGGGTGAACACTGAAGCTTTCTTT.

The rearrangement uses TRBV20-1 and TRBJ2-3; TRBD2 is a possible D gene (5 bases). This CDR3 spans 15 amino acids. The V gene's germline CDR1 is DFQATT and CDR2 SNEGSKA (reference sequence). V gave up 1 base and J gave up 4 bases, with 15 bases separating them. The CDR3 DNA is TGCAGTGCTAGAGCACCGGGAAATGCCCCAGATACGCAGTATTTT. This encodes CSARAPGNAPDTQYF.

There are many counts of this clonotype. CDR3 in amino acids: CASSFPTGYRAEAFF. The CDR3, as DNA: TGTGCCAGCAGCTTTCCTACAGGGTATCGGGCTGAAGCTTTCTTT. This chain links TRBV7-2 with TRBJ1-1, with a possible D match to TRBD1 (6 bases). V was clipped by 3 bases and J by 6 bases, with 17 bases between them. Germline V gene lookup returns CDR1 SGHTA and CDR2 FQGNSA. The CDR3 has 15 residues. Complete variable domain (other parts from reference TRBV7-2 and TRBJ1-1): GAGVSQSPSNKVTEKGKDVELRCDPISGHTALYWYRQSLGQGLEFLIYFQGNSAPDKSGLPSDRFSAERTGGSVSTLTIQRTQQEDSAVYLCASSFPTGYRAEAFFGQGTRLTVV.